This T cell receptor beta chain was found in a study of cytomegalovirus exposure and HLA in healthy donors. CDR1 is SGDLS, CDR2 YYNGEE, per germline. This CDR3 is built from 14 residues. V was pared by 3 bases and J by 5 bases, with 9 bases between. PCR used 60 Vbeta primers and 13 Jbeta primers. Libraries were prepared by immunoSEQ multiplex PCR; TCRdb keeps only in-frame clonotypes and omits some of them. The sample carries roughly 140,000 clones, under 85% recorded once. The sample was PBMCs. This chain joins TRBV9 and TRBJ1-6; the D gene is possibly TRBD1 (5 bases). The TCR comes from a woman between 35 and 50 years old in good health and CMV-seropositive. The CDR3 region is CASSALTDNSPLHF. The CDR3 DNA reads as TGTGCCAGCAGCGCGCTGACAGATAATTCACCCCTCCACTTT.